Shown below are 4 T cell receptor beta chains from a single sample sequenced in a study of blood T cell repertoires in COVID-19. Profiling relied on immunoSEQ multiplex PCR, and the TCRdb table lists in-frame clones only, not all of them. Of 250,000 or so clones listed, around nine tenths were seen once; the top ten hold over 2.5%. The sample taken for sequencing was PBMCs or T cells enriched from blood (not recorded which). Receptor source: a woman aged 40 to 50 who had been exposed to COVID-19.

V gene TRBV3-1 (or the pseudogene TRBV3-2) combines with J gene TRBJ2-5; the D is unclear. The CDR3 consists of 15 residues. The germline V and J ends were trimmed by 1 base and 5 bases, with 14 bases remaining between them. Germline assignment: CDR1 LGHDT and CDR2 YNNKEL (reference sequence). As DNA, the CDR3 is TGTGCCAGCAGCCAAGCATCGGGTCTTGTGGAGACCCAGTACTTC. This gives the protein CASSQASGLVETQYF.

The V and J genes are TRBV30 and TRBJ1-6; D is undetermined. Germline V gene lookup returns CDR1 GTSNPN and CDR2 SVGIG (reference sequence). The CDR3 contains 14 residues. Between the trimmed V and J ends, which lost 1 base and 8 bases, there was a span of 12 bases. DNA for the CDR3: TGTGCCTGGAGTGCCCCTGCCAGGTATTCACCCCTCCACTTT. Translation gives CAWSAPARYSPLHF.

The chain is built from TRBV7-9 and TRBJ1-5, with TRBD1 as a possible D gene (6 bases). CDR3 length: 14 amino acids. Germline V gene data show CDR1 as SEHNR and CDR2 as FQNEAQ (reference sequence). Trimming shortened V by 5 bases and J by 7 bases, and 15 bases separated the two germline ends. CDR3 protein: CASSAAQGNQPQHF. The CDR3 nucleotides read TGTGCCAGCAGCGCGGCGCAGGGGAACCAGCCCCAGCATTTT.

The chain employs TRBV28 and TRBJ2-7; TRBD1 agrees at 7 bases. V lost 6 bases to trimming and J lost 6 bases; unmatched junction nucleotides: 17. The germline V gene has CDR1 MDHEN and CDR2 SYDVKM. The CDR3 has 16 amino acids. Here the CDR3 reads CASRFFRTGSFFEQYF. The CDR3 DNA reads TGTGCCAGCAGGTTCTTCCGGACAGGATCATTTTTCGAGCAGTACTTC.